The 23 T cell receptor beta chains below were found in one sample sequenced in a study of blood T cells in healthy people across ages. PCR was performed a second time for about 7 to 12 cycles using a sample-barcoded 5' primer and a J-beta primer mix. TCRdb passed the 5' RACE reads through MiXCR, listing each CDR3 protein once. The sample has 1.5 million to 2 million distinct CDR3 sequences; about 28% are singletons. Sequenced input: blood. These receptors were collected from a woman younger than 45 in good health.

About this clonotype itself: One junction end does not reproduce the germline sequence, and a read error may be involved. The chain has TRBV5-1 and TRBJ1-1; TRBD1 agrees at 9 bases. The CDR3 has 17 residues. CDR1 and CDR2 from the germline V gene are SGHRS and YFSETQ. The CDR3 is CASSIRTGAFMNTKAFF. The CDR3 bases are TGCGCCAGCAGCATACGGACAGGGGCCTTCATGAACACTAAAGCTTTCTTT. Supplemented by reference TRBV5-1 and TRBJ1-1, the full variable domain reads KAGVTQTPRYLIKTRGQQVTLSCSPISGHRSVSWYQQTPGQGLQFLFEYFSETQRNKGNFPGRFSGRQFSNSRSEMNVSTLELGDSALYLCASSIRTGAFMNTKAFFGQGTRLTVV.

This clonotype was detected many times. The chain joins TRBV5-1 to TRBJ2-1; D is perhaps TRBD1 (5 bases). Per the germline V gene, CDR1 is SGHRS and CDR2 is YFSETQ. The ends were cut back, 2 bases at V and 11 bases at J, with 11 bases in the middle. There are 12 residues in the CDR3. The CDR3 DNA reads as TGCGCCAGCAGCTTTACCCAGGGCAAGCAGTTCTTC. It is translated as CASSFTQGKQFF.

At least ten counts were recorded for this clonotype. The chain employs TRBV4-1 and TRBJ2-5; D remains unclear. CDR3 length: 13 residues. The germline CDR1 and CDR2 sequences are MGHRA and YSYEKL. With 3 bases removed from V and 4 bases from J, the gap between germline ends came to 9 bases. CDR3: CASSQSPPETQYF. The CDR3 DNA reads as TGCGCCAGCAGCCAGTCCCCCCCAGAGACCCAGTACTTC.

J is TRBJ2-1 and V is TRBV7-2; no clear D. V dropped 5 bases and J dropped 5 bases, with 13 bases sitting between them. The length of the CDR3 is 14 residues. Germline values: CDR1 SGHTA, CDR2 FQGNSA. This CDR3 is CASSHGRLDNEQFF. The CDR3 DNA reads TGTGCCAGCAGCCACGGACGTCTTGACAATGAGCAGTTCTTC.

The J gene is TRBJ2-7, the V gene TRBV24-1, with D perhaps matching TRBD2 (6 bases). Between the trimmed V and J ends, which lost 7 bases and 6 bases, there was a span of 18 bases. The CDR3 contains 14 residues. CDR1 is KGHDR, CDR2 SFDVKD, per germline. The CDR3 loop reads CATSLGGNWFEQYF. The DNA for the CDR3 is TGTGCCACCAGCTTGGGGGGAAATTGGTTCGAGCAGTACTTC.

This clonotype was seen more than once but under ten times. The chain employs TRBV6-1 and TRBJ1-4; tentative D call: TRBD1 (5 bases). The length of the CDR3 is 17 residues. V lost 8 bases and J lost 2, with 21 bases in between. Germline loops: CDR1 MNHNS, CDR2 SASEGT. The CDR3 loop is CASSENGFSGTNEKLFF. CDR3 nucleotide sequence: TGTGCCAGCTCAGAGAACGGTTTTTCAGGGACTAATGAAAAACTGTTTTTT.

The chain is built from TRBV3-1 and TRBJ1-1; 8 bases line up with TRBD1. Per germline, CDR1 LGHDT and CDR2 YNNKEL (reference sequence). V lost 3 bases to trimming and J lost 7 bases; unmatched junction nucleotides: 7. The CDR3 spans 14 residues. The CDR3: CASSHGQGEDEAFF. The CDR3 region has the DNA TGTGCCAGCAGCCATGGACAGGGAGAGGATGAAGCTTTCTTT.

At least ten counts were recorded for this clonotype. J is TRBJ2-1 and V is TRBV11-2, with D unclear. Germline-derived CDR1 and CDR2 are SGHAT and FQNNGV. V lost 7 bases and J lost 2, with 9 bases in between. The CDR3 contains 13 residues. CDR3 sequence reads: CASTVGAYNEQFF. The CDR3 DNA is TGTGCCAGCACCGTTGGGGCCTACAATGAGCAGTTCTTC.

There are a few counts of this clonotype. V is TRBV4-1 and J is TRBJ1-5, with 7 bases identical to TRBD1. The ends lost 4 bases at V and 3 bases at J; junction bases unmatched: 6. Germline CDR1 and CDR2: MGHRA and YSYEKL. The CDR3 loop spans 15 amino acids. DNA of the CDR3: TGCGCCAGCAGCCCGACAGGGATAGACAATCAGCCCCAGCATTTT. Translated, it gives CASSPTGIDNQPQHF.

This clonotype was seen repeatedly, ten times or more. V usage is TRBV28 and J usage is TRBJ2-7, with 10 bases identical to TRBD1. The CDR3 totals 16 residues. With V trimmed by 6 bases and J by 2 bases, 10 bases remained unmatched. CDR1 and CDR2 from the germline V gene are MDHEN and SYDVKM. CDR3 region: CASSSRTGGITYEQYF. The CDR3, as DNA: TGTGCCAGCAGCTCCAGGACAGGGGGTATTACCTACGAGCAGTACTTC.

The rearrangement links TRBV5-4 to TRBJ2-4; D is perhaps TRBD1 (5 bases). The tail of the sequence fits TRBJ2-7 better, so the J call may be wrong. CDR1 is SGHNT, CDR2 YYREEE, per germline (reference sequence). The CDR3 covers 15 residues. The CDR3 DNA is TGTGCCAGCAGCTTGGCCGCTCAGGGTGGCTACGAGCAGTACTTC. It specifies CASSLAAQGGYEQYF.

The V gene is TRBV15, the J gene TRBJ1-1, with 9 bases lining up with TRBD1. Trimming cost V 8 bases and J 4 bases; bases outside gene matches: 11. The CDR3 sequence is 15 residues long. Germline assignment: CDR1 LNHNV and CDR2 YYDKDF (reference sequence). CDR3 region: CATGTRDRAPTEAFF. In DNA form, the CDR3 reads TGTGCCACCGGTACCCGGGACAGGGCTCCCACTGAAGCTTTCTTT.

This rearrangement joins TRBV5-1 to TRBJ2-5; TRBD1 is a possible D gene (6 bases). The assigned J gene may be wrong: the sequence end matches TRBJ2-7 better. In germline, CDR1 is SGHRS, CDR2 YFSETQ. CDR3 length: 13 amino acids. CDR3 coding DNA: TGCGCCAGCAGCACCGGACAGTCCGGCGAGCAGTACTTC. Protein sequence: CASSTGQSGEQYF.

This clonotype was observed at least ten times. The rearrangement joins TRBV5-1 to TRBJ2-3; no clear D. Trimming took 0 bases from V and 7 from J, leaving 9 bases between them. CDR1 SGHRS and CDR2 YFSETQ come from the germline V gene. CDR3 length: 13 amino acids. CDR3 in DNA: TGCGCCAGCAGCTTGGCCTCTGCGAATACGCAGTATTTT. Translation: CASSLASANTQYF.

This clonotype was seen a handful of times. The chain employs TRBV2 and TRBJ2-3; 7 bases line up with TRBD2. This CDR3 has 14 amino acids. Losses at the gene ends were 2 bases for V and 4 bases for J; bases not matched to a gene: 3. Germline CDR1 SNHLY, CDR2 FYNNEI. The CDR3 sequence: CASSESSGPDTQYF. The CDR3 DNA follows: TGTGCCAGCAGTGAATCTAGCGGCCCAGATACGCAGTATTTT.

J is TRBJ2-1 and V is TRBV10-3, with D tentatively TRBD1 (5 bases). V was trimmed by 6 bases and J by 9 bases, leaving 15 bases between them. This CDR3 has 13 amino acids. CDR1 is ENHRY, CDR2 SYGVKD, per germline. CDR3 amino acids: CAIRPQGRSEQFF. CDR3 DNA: TGTGCCATCAGGCCGCAGGGTCGTAGTGAGCAGTTCTTC.

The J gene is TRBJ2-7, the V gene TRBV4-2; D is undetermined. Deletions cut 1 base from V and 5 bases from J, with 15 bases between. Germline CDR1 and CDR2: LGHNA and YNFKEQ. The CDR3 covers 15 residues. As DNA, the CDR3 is TGTGCCAGCAGCCAAGCTCACCGAAATGCAAACGAGCAGTACTTC. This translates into CASSQAHRNANEQYF.

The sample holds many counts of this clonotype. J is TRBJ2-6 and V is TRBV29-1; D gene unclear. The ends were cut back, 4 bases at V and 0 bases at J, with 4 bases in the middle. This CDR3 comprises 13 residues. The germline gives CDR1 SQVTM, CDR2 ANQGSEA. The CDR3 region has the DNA TGCAGCGTTGTTACCTCTGGGGCCAACGTCCTGACTTTC. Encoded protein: CSVVTSGANVLTF.

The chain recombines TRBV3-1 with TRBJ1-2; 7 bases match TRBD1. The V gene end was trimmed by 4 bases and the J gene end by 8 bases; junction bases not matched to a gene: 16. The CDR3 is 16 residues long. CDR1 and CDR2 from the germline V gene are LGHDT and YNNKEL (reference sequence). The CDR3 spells CASSPNNRQGFGGYTF. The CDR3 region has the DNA TGTGCCAGCAGCCCCAACAACCGACAGGGCTTCGGCGGCTACACCTTC.

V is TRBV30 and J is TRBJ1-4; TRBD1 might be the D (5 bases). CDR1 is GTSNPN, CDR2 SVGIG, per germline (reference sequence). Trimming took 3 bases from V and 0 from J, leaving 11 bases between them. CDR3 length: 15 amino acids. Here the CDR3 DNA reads TGTGCCTGGAGGGGGGGGAAAGCAACTAATGAAAAACTGTTTTTT. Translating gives CAWRGGKATNEKLFF.

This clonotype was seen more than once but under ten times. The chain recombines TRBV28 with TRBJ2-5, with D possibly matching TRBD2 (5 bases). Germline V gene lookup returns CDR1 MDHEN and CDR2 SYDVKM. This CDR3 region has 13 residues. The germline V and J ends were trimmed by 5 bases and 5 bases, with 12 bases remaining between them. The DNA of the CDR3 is TGTGCCAGCAGTCCGAGGGTGGACGAGACCCAGTACTTC. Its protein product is CASSPRVDETQYF.

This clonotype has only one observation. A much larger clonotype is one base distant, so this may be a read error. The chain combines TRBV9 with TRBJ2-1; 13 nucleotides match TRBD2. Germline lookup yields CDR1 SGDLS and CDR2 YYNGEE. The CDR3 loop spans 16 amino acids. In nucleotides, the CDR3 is TGTGCCAGCAGCACCCGGACTAGCGGGGGCAACAATAAGCAGTTCTTC. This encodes CASSTRTSGGNNKQFF.

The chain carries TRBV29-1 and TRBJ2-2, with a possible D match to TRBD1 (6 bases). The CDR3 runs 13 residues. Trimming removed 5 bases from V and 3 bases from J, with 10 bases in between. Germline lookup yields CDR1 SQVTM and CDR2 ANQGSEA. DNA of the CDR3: TGCAGCGTTTACGGACAGTACACCGGGGAGCTGTTTTTT. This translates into CSVYGQYTGELFF.